A selection of T cell receptor beta chains follows, all from one sample in a study of blood T cell repertoires in COVID-19. Clones were read by immunoSEQ multiplex PCR, and TCRdb kept only the in-frame ones, dropping some. The profile shows some 260,000 clones, around nine tenths of them singletons. The sequencing input was PBMCs or T cells enriched from blood (not recorded which). These receptors were taken from a woman under 30 who had recovered from COVID-19. Both conserved end residues are part of each CDR3. Fields, in order: D gene, V gene, J gene, CDR3 length, clone size, CDR3 DNA, CDR3 protein. A D gene is named only where the DNA matches it firmly. Clone size, where shown, is once, few, many, or a class for clones that have expanded.

d_gene: .; v_gene: TRBV7-6; j_gene: TRBJ2-2; len: 13; abundance: few; CDR3nt: TGTGCCAGCAGCTACGGGAGAACCGGGGAGCTGTTTTTT; CDR3aa: CASSYGRTGELFF
d_gene: .; v_gene: TRBV5-1; j_gene: TRBJ2-7; len: 12; abundance: .; CDR3nt: TGCGCCAGCAGCTTTACCGGAGTTGAGCAGTACTTC; CDR3aa: CASSFTGVEQYF
d_gene: TRBD2; v_gene: TRBV7-9; j_gene: TRBJ2-5; len: 15; abundance: .; CDR3nt: TGTGCCAGCAGCCATCTAGCGGGAGAGGGGGAGACCCAGTACTTC; CDR3aa: CASSHLAGEGETQYF
d_gene: .; v_gene: TRBV5-1; j_gene: TRBJ1-1; len: 14; abundance: .; CDR3nt: TGCGCCAGCAGCTTGGGACAGGTCGGGACTGAAGCTTTCTTT; CDR3aa: CASSLGQVGTEAFF
d_gene: TRBD1; v_gene: TRBV5-6; j_gene: TRBJ2-1; len: 16; abundance: .; CDR3nt: TGTGCCAGCAGCCCTCGGACAGGGTGGATTGGCCTAGGTGGGCTCTTC; CDR3aa: CASSPRTGWIGLGGLF
d_gene: TRBD2; v_gene: TRBV9; j_gene: TRBJ2-2; len: 16; abundance: .; CDR3nt: TGTGCCAGCAGCGCTTCTAGCGGGAGAGCGACCGGGGAGCTGTTTTTT; CDR3aa: CASSASSGRATGELFF
d_gene: .; v_gene: TRBV10-3; j_gene: TRBJ2-3; len: 13; abundance: .; CDR3nt: TGTGCCATCAGAACAGGGTTGGCGGATACGCAGTATTTT; CDR3aa: CAIRTGLADTQYF
d_gene: .; v_gene: TRBV12-5; j_gene: TRBJ1-3; len: 14; abundance: .; CDR3nt: TGTGCTAGTGGTTTGGTATACTCTGGAAACACCATATATTTT; CDR3aa: CASGLVYSGNTIYF
d_gene: .; v_gene: TRBV3-1/TRBV3-2; j_gene: TRBJ1-1; len: 15; abundance: .; CDR3nt: TGTGCCAGCAGCCAAGATCAGACAGGTACCACTGAAGCTTTCTTT; CDR3aa: CASSQDQTGTTEAFF
d_gene: TRBD1; v_gene: TRBV5-6; j_gene: TRBJ1-2; len: 13; abundance: .; CDR3nt: TGTGCCAGCAGCAGGACAGGGCCTTATGGCTACACCTTC; CDR3aa: CASSRTGPYGYTF
d_gene: TRBD1; v_gene: TRBV5-8; j_gene: TRBJ2-3; len: 16; abundance: .; CDR3nt: TGTGCCAGCAGGCTTCCGGGACAGGGGGCAGCAGATACGCAGTATTTT; CDR3aa: CASRLPGQGAADTQYF
d_gene: .; v_gene: TRBV4-3; j_gene: TRBJ1-5; len: 15; abundance: .; CDR3nt: TGCGCCAGCAGCCAAGACGCGGTGTCCAATCAGCCCCAGCATTTT; CDR3aa: CASSQDAVSNQPQHF
d_gene: TRBD1; v_gene: TRBV7-8; j_gene: TRBJ1-2; len: 14; abundance: .; CDR3nt: TGTGCCAGCAGCTTACGGACAGGGGACTATGGCTACACCTTC; CDR3aa: CASSLRTGDYGYTF
d_gene: TRBD2; v_gene: TRBV9; j_gene: TRBJ2-3; len: 15; abundance: .; CDR3nt: TGTGCCAGCAGCGTCGCGGGGGGCGGCACAGATACGCAGTATTTT; CDR3aa: CASSVAGGGTDTQYF
d_gene: TRBD1; v_gene: TRBV7-3; j_gene: TRBJ2-7; len: 13; abundance: .; CDR3nt: TGTGCCAGCGGGAGGACAGGGAACGGGGAGCAGTACTTC; CDR3aa: CASGRTGNGEQYF
d_gene: .; v_gene: TRBV24-1; j_gene: TRBJ1-4; len: 14; abundance: few; CDR3nt: TGTGCCACCAGTGATTTCCGGGACACCGAAAAACTGTTTTTT; CDR3aa: CATSDFRDTEKLFF
d_gene: TRBD1; v_gene: TRBV7-3; j_gene: TRBJ1-6; len: 15; abundance: .; CDR3nt: TGTGCCAGCAGCCCTACCGGGACAGGGAATTCACCCCTCCACTTT; CDR3aa: CASSPTGTGNSPLHF
d_gene: TRBD1; v_gene: TRBV7-2; j_gene: TRBJ1-2; len: 14; abundance: .; CDR3nt: TGTGCCAGCAGCACCTCCGGGACAGGCTATGGCTACACCTTC; CDR3aa: CASSTSGTGYGYTF
d_gene: TRBD1; v_gene: TRBV24-1; j_gene: TRBJ2-2; len: 14; abundance: .; CDR3nt: TGTGCCACCAGTGTTAGGGGGCGAACCGGGGAGCTGTTTTTT; CDR3aa: CATSVRGRTGELFF
d_gene: .; v_gene: TRBV28; j_gene: TRBJ1-6; len: 15; abundance: .; CDR3nt: TGTGCCAGCAGTCCCACATCTCTCAACAGGGCACCCCTCCACTTT; CDR3aa: CASSPTSLNRAPLHF
d_gene: TRBD1; v_gene: TRBV2; j_gene: TRBJ1-1; len: 14; abundance: .; CDR3nt: TGTGCCAGCTTGACAGGGACGAAGAACACTGAAGCTTTCTTT; CDR3aa: CASLTGTKNTEAFF
d_gene: TRBD2; v_gene: TRBV9; j_gene: TRBJ2-5; len: 13; abundance: .; CDR3nt: TGTGCCAGCAGCACGGGGGGGAGGGAGACCCAGTACTTC; CDR3aa: CASSTGGRETQYF
d_gene: TRBD1; v_gene: TRBV5-1; j_gene: TRBJ1-1; len: 14; abundance: once; CDR3nt: TGCGCCAGCAGCTCCAGGGGGAGTAACACTGAAGCTTTCTTT; CDR3aa: CASSSRGSNTEAFF
d_gene: .; v_gene: TRBV7-8; j_gene: TRBJ1-2; len: 13; abundance: once; CDR3nt: TGTGCCAGCAGCTTAGGGGGCGAGAATGGCTACACCTTC; CDR3aa: CASSLGGENGYTF
d_gene: .; v_gene: TRBV4-2; j_gene: TRBJ2-5; len: 15; abundance: .; CDR3nt: TGTGCCAGCAGCCAAGTCAGGGGAGACCAAGAGACCCAGTACTTC; CDR3aa: CASSQVRGDQETQYF
d_gene: .; v_gene: TRBV7-2; j_gene: TRBJ2-5; len: 12; abundance: .; CDR3nt: TGTGCCAGCAGGGGCAACTCAGAGACCCAGTACTTC; CDR3aa: CASRGNSETQYF
d_gene: .; v_gene: TRBV4-2; j_gene: TRBJ1-1; len: 12; abundance: .; CDR3nt: TGTGCCAGCAGCCGCGGAAACACTGAAGCTTTCTTT; CDR3aa: CASSRGNTEAFF
d_gene: .; v_gene: TRBV5-1; j_gene: TRBJ1-4; len: 16; abundance: .; CDR3nt: TGCGCCAGCAGCTCCCAACCCGGTACAACTAATGAAAAACTGTTTTTT; CDR3aa: CASSSQPGTTNEKLFF
d_gene: .; v_gene: TRBV9; j_gene: TRBJ2-5; len: 13; abundance: once; CDR3nt: TGTGCCAGCAGCTTCAGGGGAGGGGAGACCCAGTACTTC; CDR3aa: CASSFRGGETQYF
d_gene: TRBD1; v_gene: TRBV5-6; j_gene: TRBJ1-4; len: 14; abundance: .; CDR3nt: TGTGCCAGCAGCTCGACAGGGGGCCGTGAAAAACTGTTTTTT; CDR3aa: CASSSTGGREKLFF
d_gene: .; v_gene: TRBV6-1; j_gene: TRBJ1-5; len: 15; abundance: .; CDR3nt: TGTGCCAGCAGTGAAGCGGTCGTGCGAAGAAAGCCCCAGCATTTT; CDR3aa: CASSEAVVRRKPQHF
d_gene: .; v_gene: TRBV28; j_gene: TRBJ1-2; len: 14; abundance: once; CDR3nt: TGTGCCAGTTCGTCAATAAGGGGGACCTATGGCTACACCTTC; CDR3aa: CASSSIRGTYGYTF
d_gene: .; v_gene: TRBV5-4; j_gene: TRBJ2-2; len: 14; abundance: .; CDR3nt: TGTGCCAGCAAGGGAGACCATGTGACCGGGGAGCTGTTTTTT; CDR3aa: CASKGDHVTGELFF
d_gene: .; v_gene: TRBV6-5; j_gene: TRBJ1-2; len: 13; abundance: .; CDR3nt: TGTGCCAGCAGTTACATAGGGGACTATGGCTACACCTTC; CDR3aa: CASSYIGDYGYTF
d_gene: .; v_gene: TRBV24-1; j_gene: TRBJ1-2; len: 13; abundance: once; CDR3nt: TGTGCCACGGCAGCCGGGAGCGACTATGGCTACACCTTC; CDR3aa: CATAAGSDYGYTF
d_gene: .; v_gene: TRBV7-3; j_gene: TRBJ1-5; len: 13; abundance: few; CDR3nt: TGTGCCAGCAGCCGGGACACCAATCAGCCCCAGCATTTT; CDR3aa: CASSRDTNQPQHF
d_gene: .; v_gene: TRBV10-3; j_gene: TRBJ1-5; len: 13; abundance: .; CDR3nt: TGTGCCATCAGTGAGGGAGGCAATCAGCCCCAGCATTTT; CDR3aa: CAISEGGNQPQHF
d_gene: .; v_gene: TRBV12-3/TRBV12-4; j_gene: TRBJ2-5; len: 13; abundance: .; CDR3nt: TGTGCCAGCAGTTTTGGCAGTCTGGAGACCCAGTACTTC; CDR3aa: CASSFGSLETQYF
d_gene: .; v_gene: TRBV7-3; j_gene: TRBJ2-1; len: 13; abundance: .; CDR3nt: TGTGCCAGCAGCTCTGACAGGGAGGATGAGCAGTTCTTC; CDR3aa: CASSSDREDEQFF
d_gene: .; v_gene: TRBV5-3; j_gene: TRBJ1-1; len: 15; abundance: .; CDR3nt: TGTGCCAGAAGCACCGGCGGGAAGGTGAACACTGAAGCTTTCTTT; CDR3aa: CARSTGGKVNTEAFF
d_gene: TRBD2; v_gene: TRBV5-1; j_gene: TRBJ2-3; len: 16; abundance: .; CDR3nt: TGCGCCAGCAGCTTGGGTGTAGCGGGGAACACAGATACGCAGTATTTT; CDR3aa: CASSLGVAGNTDTQYF
d_gene: TRBD1; v_gene: TRBV11-2; j_gene: TRBJ1-1; len: 14; abundance: .; CDR3nt: TGTGCCAGCAGCTTCGCCGGGACAGGAGCTGAAGCTTTCTTT; CDR3aa: CASSFAGTGAEAFF
d_gene: .; v_gene: TRBV12-3/TRBV12-4; j_gene: TRBJ2-7; len: 13; abundance: .; CDR3nt: TGTGCCACCTCACAGGGTAGCTCCTACGAGCAGTACTTC; CDR3aa: CATSQGSSYEQYF
d_gene: TRBD2; v_gene: TRBV3-1/TRBV3-2; j_gene: TRBJ2-2; len: 14; abundance: .; CDR3nt: TGTGCCAGCAGCCCGCTAGCGGGAGTGGGGGAGCTGTTTTTT; CDR3aa: CASSPLAGVGELFF
d_gene: TRBD1; v_gene: TRBV5-1; j_gene: TRBJ2-5; len: 15; abundance: .; CDR3nt: TGCGCCAGCAGGGTTGGGACAGGGCAACAAGAGACCCAGTACTTC; CDR3aa: CASRVGTGQQETQYF
d_gene: .; v_gene: TRBV21-1; j_gene: TRBJ2-5; len: 17; abundance: .; CDR3nt: TGTGCCAGCAGGTTACAACAACGGGGGGGCCTCGGGGAGACCCAGTACTTC; CDR3aa: CASRLQQRGGLGETQYF
d_gene: TRBD1; v_gene: TRBV19; j_gene: TRBJ2-2; len: 18; abundance: .; CDR3nt: TGTGCCAGTAGTTATAAGGGGACAGGGTGGGTTAGGCACCGGGGAGCTGTTTTT; CDR3aa: CASSYKGTGWVRHRGAVF
d_gene: .; v_gene: TRBV5-6; j_gene: TRBJ2-2; len: 13; abundance: .; CDR3nt: TGTGCCAGCAGTTTGGGGCAGAACGGGGAGCTGTTTTTT; CDR3aa: CASSLGQNGELFF
d_gene: .; v_gene: TRBV2; j_gene: TRBJ1-2; len: 15; abundance: once; CDR3nt: TGTGCCAGCAGTGACGTGTTGGGGCATGACTATGGCTACACCTTC; CDR3aa: CASSDVLGHDYGYTF
d_gene: TRBD1; v_gene: TRBV19; j_gene: TRBJ1-6; len: 16; abundance: .; CDR3nt: TGTGCCAGTAGCCCAGGGGGGCACCAGTTCGATTCACCCCTCCACTTT; CDR3aa: CASSPGGHQFDSPLHF
d_gene: .; v_gene: TRBV27; j_gene: TRBJ2-7; len: 13; abundance: .; CDR3nt: TGTGCCAGCAGTTTTTCTATACCCTACGAGCAGTACTTC; CDR3aa: CASSFSIPYEQYF